This passage covers 21 T cell receptor beta chains from one sample sequenced in a study of blood T cell repertoires in COVID-19. The table came from immunoSEQ multiplex PCR; TCRdb's copy has only in-frame clones and leaves some out. The sample carries over 25,000 clones, around 90% recorded once. Input material: peripheral blood. Source of these receptors: a man between 65 and 85 years old with active or convalescent COVID-19.

This clone was detected only once. The J gene is TRBJ1-5, the V gene TRBV27; D is ambiguous. V shed 4 bases and J shed 1 base, with 8 bases lying between them. Germline V gene lookup returns CDR1 MNHEY and CDR2 SMNVEV (reference sequence). This CDR3 spans 14 amino acids. The CDR3 bases are TGTGCCAGCAGTTCCCAGCGGAGCAATCAGCCCCAGCATTTT. It specifies CASSSQRSNQPQHF.

The chain recombines TRBV28 with TRBJ1-5; possibly TRBD1 for D (6 bases). With 6 bases removed from V and 1 base from J, the gap between germline ends came to 13 bases. The germline CDR1 and CDR2 sequences are MDHEN and SYDVKM. The CDR3 has 15 amino acids. The CDR3 protein is CASSKTGKSNQPQHF. CDR3 DNA sequence: TGTGCCAGCAGCAAGACAGGAAAGAGCAATCAGCCCCAGCATTTT.

The chain employs TRBV12-3 or TRBV12-4 and TRBJ1-1; D perhaps matches TRBD1 (6 bases). The V end was cut by 6 bases, the J end by 5 bases, with 13 bases between. The CDR3 extends over 13 amino acids. In DNA, the CDR3 is TGTGCCAGCAGGGTACAGGGTGGGACTGAAGCTTTCTTT. It codes for CASRVQGGTEAFF.

The chain links TRBV7-9 to TRBJ1-2, with no clear D. V shed 3 bases and J shed 2 bases, with 7 bases lying between them. The CDR3 spans 13 residues. Germline assignment: CDR1 SEHNR and CDR2 FQNEAQ (reference sequence). CDR3 amino acids: CASSLGGNYGYTF. CDR3 in DNA: TGTGCCAGCAGCTTGGGAGGGAACTATGGCTACACCTTC.

The chain joins TRBV6-2 or TRBV6-3 to TRBJ2-2; 8 nucleotides agree with TRBD2. CDR1 and CDR2 (germline): MNHEY, SVGEGT. Trimming removed 2 bases from V and 5 bases from J; junction bases left unmatched: 7. The CDR3 is 16 residues long. CDR3 residues: CASSYAGTRETGELFF. DNA for the CDR3: TGTGCCAGCAGTTACGCTGGGACTAGAGAAACCGGGGAGCTGTTTTTT.

The chain combines TRBV29-1 with TRBJ2-6; 7 positions agree with TRBD2. Germline-derived CDR1 and CDR2 are SQVTM and ANQGSEA. This CDR3 is 17 amino acids long. V shed 4 bases, J shed 0 bases, and the junction held 9 bases outside the gene matches. CDR3 sequence: CSVVGGSMSSGANVLTF. The CDR3 DNA reads TGCAGCGTTGTGGGGGGGTCTATGAGCTCTGGGGCCAACGTCCTGACTTTC. Filled out from reference TRBV29-1 and TRBJ2-6, the complete variable domain reads SAVISQKPSRDICQRGTSLTIQCQVDSQVTMMFWYRQQPGQSLTLIATANQGSEATYESGFVIDKFPISRPNLTFSTLTVSNMSPEDSSIYLCSVVGGSMSSGANVLTFGAGSRLTVL.

CDR3 sequence: CASSRREVETQYF. CDR3 in DNA: TGTGCCAGCAGCCGAAGGGAGGTGGAGACCCAGTACTTC. This chain uses TRBV4-2 with TRBJ2-5, with D possibly matching TRBD2 (6 bases). CDR1 LGHNA and CDR2 YNFKEQ come from the germline V gene. The CDR3 sequence is 13 residues long. V was trimmed by 4 bases and J by 5 bases, leaving 11 bases between them.

Only a few counts were recorded for this clone. The chain joins TRBV12-3 or TRBV12-4 to TRBJ2-1; 7 bases are a match to TRBD1. V was pared by 5 bases and J by 6 bases, with 4 bases of the junction left unmatched. This CDR3 comprises 13 residues. The CDR3: CASSLTGFNEQFF. CDR3 DNA: TGTGCCAGCAGTCTGACAGGGTTCAATGAGCAGTTCTTC.

The chain recombines TRBV7-2 with TRBJ2-1, with D maybe TRBD1 (5 bases). The ends were cut back, 2 bases at V and 7 bases at J, with 15 bases in the middle. This CDR3 spans 15 amino acids. Looked up from germline, CDR1 is SGHTA and CDR2 is FQGNSA. CDR3 region: CASSLNGAQGNEQFF. The CDR3 nucleotides are TGTGCCAGCAGCTTAAATGGGGCCCAAGGGAATGAGCAGTTCTTC.

The chain recombines TRBV28 with TRBJ2-7; 9 bases are shared with TRBD1. V was clipped by 5 bases and J by 2 bases; unmatched bases: 10. CDR1 and CDR2 from the germline V gene are MDHEN and SYDVKM. The length of the CDR3 is 16 residues. CDR3 residues: CASSLLPGQGPYEQYF. CDR3 DNA: TGTGCCAGCAGTCTGCTCCCGGGACAGGGCCCCTACGAGCAGTACTTC.

As regards this clone: The junction and the germline gene differ at one end; a read error may be behind it. This chain connects TRBV6-6 to TRBJ1-3, with a possible D match to TRBD1 (5 bases). CDR3 length: 13 amino acids. Germline V gives CDR1 MNHNY, CDR2 SVGAGI (reference sequence). CDR3 sequence (DNA): TGTGCCAGCAGGTTCGGGGGGGGAAACATCATATATTTT. This encodes CASRFGGGNIIYF.

This clone showed up just once. V and J are TRBV19 and TRBJ1-3; D gene unclear. Germline V gene sequence: CDR1 LNHDA, CDR2 SQIVND (reference sequence). The V gene lost 7 bases and the J gene lost 4 bases, with 8 bases spanning the gap. The CDR3 length is 12 residues. CDR3 nucleotide sequence: TGTGCCAGTAACACCGGGGGAAACACCATATATTTT. It codes for CASNTGGNTIYF.

The chain links TRBV7-8 to TRBJ2-1; 7 bases fit TRBD2. This CDR3 has 16 residues. Germline V lookup: CDR1 SGHVS, CDR2 FQNEAQ. The J segment lost 3 bases and the V segment lost 5 bases, leaving 10 bases of the junction unmatched. The CDR3 is CASSLTSAAIYNEQFF. The CDR3 coding sequence is TGTGCCAGCAGCCTTACTAGCGCCGCTATCTACAATGAGCAGTTCTTC. The variable domain in full, completed from reference TRBV7-8 and TRBJ2-1, reads GAGVSQSPRYKVAKRGQDVALRCDPISGHVSLFWYQQALGQGPEFLTYFQNEAQLDKSGLPSDRFFAERPEGSVSTLKIQRTQQEDSAVYLCASSLTSAAIYNEQFFGPGTRLTVL.

This clone was picked up one time. This rearrangement joins TRBV6-5 to TRBJ2-7; D perhaps matches TRBD2 (6 bases). Trimming removed 6 bases at V and 3 bases at J, with 15 bases between. This CDR3 is 14 amino acids long. CDR1 and CDR2 from the germline V gene are MNHEY and SVGAGI. CDR3 in amino acids: CASRPPGTHYEQYF. The CDR3 nucleotides are TGTGCCAGCAGACCCCCTGGGACTCACTACGAGCAGTACTTC.

V and J are TRBV6-5 and TRBJ1-5, with 8 bases identical to TRBD1. V trimming: 6 bases; J trimming: 6 bases; junction bases outside the gene matches: 4. Germline V gene sequence: CDR1 MNHEY, CDR2 SVGAGI. This CDR3 is 13 amino acids long. The CDR3 sequence: CASRQGGGQPQHF. CDR3 DNA: TGTGCCAGCAGACAGGGGGGAGGTCAGCCCCAGCATTTT.

This clone appeared a single time. The chain employs TRBV6-5 and TRBJ1-2; a possible D gene is TRBD1 (6 bases). CDR1 is MNHEY and CDR2 is SVGAGI in the germline V gene. The CDR3 contains 15 residues. Trimming left V 5 bases short and J 7 bases short, with 20 bases between. The CDR3 bases are TGTGCCAGCAGTCTGAGGATGGGACACGGAGGTGGCTACACCTTC. This codes for CASSLRMGHGGGYTF.

The rearrangement links TRBV5-1 to TRBJ2-1; TRBD2 aligns across 11 bases. CDR1 and CDR2 from the germline V gene are SGHRS and YFSETQ. CDR3 length equals 16 residues. The V gene end was trimmed by 1 base and the J gene end by 7 bases; junction bases not matched to a gene: 7. The DNA of the CDR3 is TGCGCCAGCAGCTTGCAAGGTAGCGGGAGGGGTAATGAGCAGTTCTTC. Encoded protein: CASSLQGSGRGNEQFF. The full variable domain, completed using reference TRBV5-1 and TRBJ2-1, is KAGVTQTPRYLIKTRGQQVTLSCSPISGHRSVSWYQQTPGQGLQFLFEYFSETQRNKGNFPGRFSGRQFSNSRSEMNVSTLELGDSALYLCASSLQGSGRGNEQFFGPGTRLTVL.

This chain uses TRBV12-2 with TRBJ1-1; whether TRBD1, the table's D call, matches the DNA was not checked. TRBV12-2 is noted as a pseudogene. CDR3 length: 17 amino acids. Here the CDR3 reads CASRLAGTGGMATEAFF. The CDR3 nucleotides read TGTGCAAGTCGCTTAGCAGGGACAGGGGGGATGGCCACTGAAGCTTTCTTT.

This chain links TRBV20-1 with TRBJ1-1; no clear D. The length of the CDR3 is 11 residues. The V end was cut by 3 bases, the J end by 7 bases, with 9 bases between. Germline CDR1 is DFQATT and CDR2 is SNEGSKA (reference sequence). The chain's CDR3 is CSASRQFEAFF. In DNA, the CDR3 is TGCAGTGCTAGCAGGCAGTTTGAAGCTTTCTTT.

The chain uses TRBV7-2 and TRBJ2-7; 9 nucleotides match TRBD1. The germline gives CDR1 SGHTA, CDR2 FQGNSA. The V gene end was trimmed by 6 bases and the J gene end by 6 bases; junction bases not matched to a gene: 6. The CDR3 sequence is 13 residues long. This chain's CDR3 is CASRKQGAGEQYF. CDR3 sequence (DNA): TGTGCCAGCAGGAAACAGGGGGCGGGCGAGCAGTACTTC. The full variable domain, rest sourced from reference TRBV7-2 and TRBJ2-7, is GAGVSQSPSNKVTEKGKDVELRCDPISGHTALYWYRQSLGQGLEFLIYFQGNSAPDKSGLPSDRFSAERTGGSVSTLTIQRTQQEDSAVYLCASRKQGAGEQYFGPGTRLTVT.

This clone was seen a handful of times. The chain is built from TRBV19 and TRBJ1-3; D is perhaps TRBD1 (5 bases). Trimming took off 10 bases at V and 4 bases at J, with 14 bases between the two ends. Germline V gene lookup returns CDR1 LNHDA and CDR2 SQIVND (reference sequence). CDR3 length: 13 residues. CDR3 nucleotides: TGTGCCACGTCTCAGGGCCAAGGAAACACCATATATTTT. Its protein is CATSQGQGNTIYF.